What follows are 2 T cell receptor beta chains derived from one specimen sequenced in a study of blood T cell repertoires in COVID-19. Here immunoSEQ multiplex PCR was the method, and the copy in TCRdb shows in-frame clones only, minus some. The table shows 91,000 or so clones, with 75% to 95% occurring only once. The sequenced sample consisted of peripheral blood. The receptors derive from a woman aged 45-65 years in a cohort sampled during active COVID-19.

This sequence joins TRBV9 and TRBJ2-2; TRBD2 matches 8 bases. Per germline, CDR1 SGDLS and CDR2 YYNGEE. Losses at the gene ends were 4 bases for V and 4 bases for J; bases not matched to a gene: 6. The CDR3 length is 15 residues. The CDR3 bases are TGTGCCAGCAGCTCGGGGGGGGTACCCACCGGGGAGCTGTTTTTT. It codes for CASSSGGVPTGELFF.

The rearrangement joins TRBV30 to TRBJ2-1; D remains unclear. CDR1 and CDR2 (germline): GTSNPN, SVGIG (reference sequence). CDR3 size: 14 residues. V lost 3 bases and J lost 9, with 18 bases in between. The CDR3: CAWSASRSVGEQFF. The CDR3 DNA reads TGTGCCTGGAGCGCCTCTAGAAGCGTTGGTGAGCAGTTCTTC.